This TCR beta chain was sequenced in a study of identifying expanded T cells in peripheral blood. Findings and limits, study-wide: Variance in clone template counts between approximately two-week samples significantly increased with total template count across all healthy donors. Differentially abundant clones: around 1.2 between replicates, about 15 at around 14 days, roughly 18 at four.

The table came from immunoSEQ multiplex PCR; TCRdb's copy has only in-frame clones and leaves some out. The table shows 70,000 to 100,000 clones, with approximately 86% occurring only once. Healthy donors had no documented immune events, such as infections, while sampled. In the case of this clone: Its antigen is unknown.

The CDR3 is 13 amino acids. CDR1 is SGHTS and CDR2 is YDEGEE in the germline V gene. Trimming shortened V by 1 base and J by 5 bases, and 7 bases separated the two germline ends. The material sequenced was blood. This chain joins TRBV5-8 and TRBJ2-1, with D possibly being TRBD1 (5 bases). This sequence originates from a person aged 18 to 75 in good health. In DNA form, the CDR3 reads TGTGCCAGCAGCTTGACCAGGGACAATGAGCAGTTCTTC. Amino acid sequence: CASSLTRDNEQFF.